A selection of T cell receptor beta chains follows, all from one sample in a study of CD8 T cells in ankylosing spondylitis. MiXCR, run by TCRdb on the 5' RACE reads, gives a single entry per CDR3 protein. The repertoire holds about 220,000 distinct CDR3 sequences, with under 30% as singletons. The sequencing sample was made of blood, either unsorted or a sorted T cell fraction (not recorded which). Receptor source: a male donor with ankylosing spondylitis or in good health (not recorded which). Both conserved end residues are part of each CDR3. The D gene is left open where the match is weak. Clone size is given for some rows only: seen once, a few or many times, or a class if the clone is expanded.

>.|TRBJ1-3|few|TRBV29-1
CSVEDITGHSGNTIYF
TGCAGCGTTGAAGATATAACAGGGCACTCTGGAAACACCATATATTTT
>.|TRBJ2-7|.|TRBV12-3/TRBV12-4
CASSFQSGFAYEQYF
TGTGCCAGCAGTTTTCAGTCAGGGTTCGCCTACGAGCAGTACTTC
>TRBD2|TRBJ2-1|.|TRBV9
CASSLSPTSGGGNEQFF
TGTGCCAGCAGCCTAAGCCCGACTAGCGGAGGGGGCAATGAGCAGTTCTTC
>TRBD1|TRBJ2-7|.|TRBV4-3
CASSQDAGGSPYEQYF
TGCGCCAGCAGCCAAGATGCAGGGGGCTCGCCCTACGAGCAGTACTTC
>.|TRBJ2-7|many|TRBV12-3/TRBV12-4
CASSLGESSYEQYF
TGTGCCAGCAGTTTGGGGGAGAGCTCCTACGAGCAGTACTTC
>.|TRBJ2-6|many|TRBV29-1
CSATGEAGANVLTF
TGCAGCGCTACAGGGGAGGCTGGGGCCAACGTCCTGACTTTC
>.|TRBJ1-1|few|TRBV20-1
CSAREGAYRNTEAFF
TGCAGTGCTAGAGAAGGGGCGTACAGGAACACTGAAGCTTTCTTT
>.|TRBJ2-3|many|TRBV20-1
CSARDQKLVRTDTQYF
TGCAGTGCTAGAGATCAGAAGCTGGTGCGCACAGATACGCAGTATTTT
>.|TRBJ2-1|.|TRBV11-1
CASSLVGDSYEQFF
TGTGCCAGCAGCTTAGTGGGGGATTCCTATGAGCAGTTCTTC
>.|TRBJ2-1|many|TRBV7-2
CASSLDRADEQFF
TGTGCCAGCAGCTTAGACAGGGCCGATGAGCAGTTCTTC
>.|TRBJ2-5|many|TRBV15
CATSRDKARAQETQYF
TGTGCCACCAGCAGAGATAAGGCCAGGGCCCAAGAGACCCAGTACTTC
>TRBD2|TRBJ2-7|.|TRBV20-1
CSANQKRDWYEQYF
TGCAGTGCTAACCAGAAGCGGGATTGGTACGAGCAGTACTTC
>TRBD2|TRBJ2-1|few|TRBV6-1
CASRGTSPEIGFF
TGTGCCAGCAGGGGGACTAGCCCTGAAATAGGGTTCTTC
>TRBD1|TRBJ1-2|many|TRBV20-1
CSAAGQGAGNYGYTF
TGCAGTGCCGCGGGACAGGGGGCTGGTAACTATGGCTACACCTTC
>.|TRBJ2-2|.|TRBV5-5
CASSLVGPGELFF
TGTGCCAGCAGCTTGGTGGGCCCCGGGGAGCTGTTTTTT
>TRBD2|TRBJ2-7|many|TRBV3-1
CASSQGSSVGGSSF
TGTGCCAGCAGCCAAGGGTCAAGTGTCGGCGGGAGTTCCTTC
>TRBD2|TRBJ2-1|many|TRBV12-3/TRBV12-4
CASRLAGAGDEQFF
TGTGCCAGTCGACTAGCGGGAGCAGGTGATGAGCAGTTCTTC
>TRBD2|TRBJ2-1|many|TRBV7-3
CASSLRGTSGGEQFF
TGTGCCAGCAGCTTAAGAGGGACTAGCGGGGGTGAGCAGTTCTTC